A single sample is the source of the 21 T cell receptor beta chains below, sequenced in a study of lymphopenia after photon versus proton radiotherapy. Sequencing was performed with immunoSEQ multiplex PCR; in TCRdb, only in-frame clones are kept and a portion is missing. The data show tens of thousands of clones, approximately 88% seen once. Sample: peripheral blood, taken from a patient treated with proton-based radiotherapy. The receptors come from a man between 60 and 70 years old with pancreatic cancer.

The chain is built from TRBV5-1 and TRBJ2-3; D unresolved. This CDR3 comprises 14 residues. The V and J ends lost 2 bases and 6 bases respectively, with 13 bases between them. Germline CDR1 is SGHRS and CDR2 is YFSETQ. For the CDR3, the DNA is TGCGCCAGCAGCTTAACAGCCATAGGGGATACGCAGTATTTT. This translates into CASSLTAIGDTQYF.

In regard to this clone: Mismatch with germline at one junction end may stem from a read error. The same CDR3 is also encoded by other DNA sequences in this sample. CDR3: CASSIPAGNTEAFF. The DNA of the CDR3 is TGTGCTAGTAGTATTCCGGCGGGGAACACTGAAGCTTTCTTT. The chain couples TRBV19 to TRBJ1-1; no firm D call. CDR1 and CDR2 (germline): LNHDA, SQIVND (reference sequence). CDR3 size: 14 residues.

The V gene is TRBV5-1, the J gene TRBJ2-3, with a possible D match to TRBD1 (6 bases). Trimming removed 2 bases from V and 5 bases from J, with 15 bases in between. The CDR3 runs 15 residues. CDR1 SGHRS and CDR2 YFSETQ come from the germline V gene. The CDR3 is CASSFFPGAEDTQYF. CDR3 DNA: TGCGCCAGCAGCTTTTTTCCAGGGGCGGAAGATACGCAGTATTTT.

This clone was detected a few times. The chain recombines TRBV7-6 with TRBJ1-3; 7 nucleotides align to TRBD1. This CDR3 region has 16 residues. With V trimmed by 6 bases and J by 2 bases, 10 bases remained unmatched. Germline-derived CDR1 and CDR2 are SGHVS and FNYEAQ. This chain's CDR3 is CASSPLSQGAGNTIYF. CDR3 nucleotide sequence: TGTGCCAGCAGTCCTCTATCCCAGGGGGCTGGAAACACCATATATTTT. The whole variable domain, filled in from reference TRBV7-6 and TRBJ1-3, reads GAGVSQSPRYKVTKRGQDVALRCDPISGHVSLYWYRQALGQGPEFLTYFNYEAQQDKSGLPNDRFSAERPEGSISTLTIQRTEQRDSAMYRCASSPLSQGAGNTIYFGEGSWLTVV.

The genes are TRBV4-2 and TRBJ2-5, with TRBD2 matching 11 bases. CDR1 LGHNA and CDR2 YNFKEQ come from the germline V gene. The CDR3 has 16 residues. V shed 0 bases and J 5 bases; nucleotides not matched to a gene: 5. CDR3 DNA: TGTGCCAGCAGCCAAGATCGGGCTAGCGGGAGGGAGACCCAGTACTTC. Translated, it gives CASSQDRASGRETQYF.

The gene calls are TRBV5-4 and TRBJ1-1, with D possibly matching TRBD1 (5 bases). CDR1 SGHNT and CDR2 YYREEE come from the germline V gene (reference sequence). V lost 6 bases, J lost 0 bases, and 18 bases lay in between. CDR3 length: 16 amino acids. The CDR3 nucleotides are TGTGCCAGCACCCGTCGCGCGGGGGAGTTGAACACTGAAGCTTTCTTT. Amino acid sequence: CASTRRAGELNTEAFF. The variable domain in full, with the rest retrieved from reference TRBV5-4 and TRBJ1-1, is ETGVTQSPTHLIKTRGQQVTLRCSSQSGHNTVSWYQQALGQGPQFIFQYYREEENGRGNFPPRFSGLQFPNYSSELNVNALELDDSALYLCASTRRAGELNTEAFFGQGTRLTVV.

The rearrangement uses TRBV18 and TRBJ1-5; the match to TRBD1 covers 9 bases. In germline, CDR1 is KGHSH, CDR2 LQKENI. V trimming: 4 bases; J trimming: 3 bases; junction bases outside the gene matches: 4. This CDR3 comprises 15 residues. The CDR3 DNA reads TGTGCCAGCTCACTGGGACAGGGCACCAATCAGCCCCAGCATTTT. Translating gives CASSLGQGTNQPQHF.

The genes are TRBV5-8 and TRBJ2-1; 11 positions match TRBD1. V dropped 3 bases and J dropped 4; count of bases not matched to a gene: 3. Germline CDR1 and CDR2: SGHTS and YDEGEE. The CDR3 covers 15 residues. CDR3 in DNA: TGTGCCAGCAGCTACGGGACAGGGGGTTACAATGAGCAGTTCTTC. It encodes CASSYGTGGYNEQFF.

The chain combines TRBV4-3 with TRBJ2-1, with D perhaps matching TRBD1 (6 bases). Between the trimmed V and J ends, which lost 0 bases and 1 base, there was a span of 10 bases. The length of the CDR3 is 16 residues. Germline V gene lookup returns CDR1 LGHNA and CDR2 YSLEER. The CDR3 bases are TGCGCCAGCAGCCAAGACTCAGGGGAATCCTACAATGAGCAGTTCTTC. It translates to CASSQDSGESYNEQFF.

The chain employs TRBV28 and TRBJ2-6; D unresolved. The V end was cut by 6 bases, the J end by 0 bases, with 9 bases between. CDR1 MDHEN and CDR2 SYDVKM come from the germline V gene. This CDR3 is built from 15 residues. The CDR3 nucleotides are TGTGCCAGCAGAAAACTTAGCTCTGGGGCCAACGTCCTGACTTTC. It translates to CASRKLSSGANVLTF.

The V and J genes are TRBV5-1 and TRBJ2-3; D gene ambiguous. Between the trimmed V and J ends, which lost 4 bases and 3 bases, there was a span of 6 bases. This CDR3 has 12 amino acids. Germline V lookup: CDR1 SGHRS, CDR2 YFSETQ. CDR3 DNA sequence: TGCGCCAGCAGCCTGACTACAGATACGCAGTATTTT. Translation gives CASSLTTDTQYF.

This chain uses TRBV5-6 with TRBJ2-3, with unresolved D. This CDR3 region has 16 residues. Looked up from germline, CDR1 is SGHDT and CDR2 is YYEEEE. The V gene lost 0 bases and the J gene lost 2 bases, with 13 bases spanning the gap. For the CDR3, the DNA is TGTGCCAGCAGCTTGGAGCTATTAACCTCCACAGATACGCAGTATTTT. Its protein is CASSLELLTSTDTQYF.

The chain carries TRBV6-1 and TRBJ1-1; D perhaps matches TRBD1 (5 bases). The CDR3 has 14 residues. The germline CDR1 and CDR2 sequences are MNHNS and SASEGT. The V end was cut by 5 bases, the J end by 1 base, with 11 bases between. The CDR3 region is CASSRQFSNTEAFF. CDR3 nucleotides: TGTGCCAGCAGTAGACAGTTCTCGAACACTGAAGCTTTCTTT.

This clone has only a few counts. The chain has TRBV25-1 and TRBJ2-7, with 12 positions matching TRBD2. With 4 bases clipped from V and 4 bases from J, the junction kept 5 bases outside the gene matches. This CDR3 contains 15 residues. CDR1 is MGHDK and CDR2 is SYGVNS in the germline V gene. The CDR3 loop reads CASSALAGGFYEQYF. The CDR3 region has the DNA TGTGCCAGCAGTGCCCTAGCGGGAGGGTTTTACGAGCAGTACTTC.

Only a few counts were recorded for this clone. This chain uses TRBV19 with TRBJ1-2; D is uncertain. CDR1 is LNHDA, CDR2 SQIVND, per germline (reference sequence). The V end was cut by 3 bases, the J end by 3 bases, with 14 bases between. This CDR3 comprises 15 residues. CDR3 in amino acids: CASSIFRPGDYGYTF. The CDR3 coding sequence is TGTGCCAGTAGTATTTTTCGACCCGGCGACTATGGCTACACCTTC.

The chain recombines TRBV18 with TRBJ2-2; D remains ambiguous. V was shortened by 5 bases and J by 3 bases, with 4 bases between the two germline ends. The CDR3 has 12 amino acids. From germline, CDR1 is KGHSH and CDR2 LQKENI. The CDR3 region has the DNA TGTGCCAGCTCATCATACACCGGGGAGCTGTTTTTT. This gives the protein CASSSYTGELFF.

CDR3 nucleotides: TGTGCCAGTAGTCAATCTGGGGGCCACACCGGGGAGCTGTTTTTT. Its translation: CASSQSGGHTGELFF. This sequence joins TRBV19 and TRBJ2-2; a possible D gene is TRBD1 (6 bases). The V end lost 5 bases, the J end lost 3 bases, and 13 bases lay between the germline ends. The CDR3 extends over 15 amino acids. In germline, CDR1 is LNHDA, CDR2 SQIVND (reference sequence).

V gene TRBV5-1 combines with J gene TRBJ2-3, with 9 nucleotides matching TRBD1. V lost 2 bases, J lost 0 bases, and 7 bases stayed unmatched. Germline lookup yields CDR1 SGHRS and CDR2 YFSETQ. The CDR3 has 17 amino acids. The CDR3 DNA follows: TGCGCCAGCAGCTTCGAGACCGGGACAGGGAGCACAGATACGCAGTATTTT. Translated: CASSFETGTGSTDTQYF. The whole variable domain, filled in from reference TRBV5-1 and TRBJ2-3, reads KAGVTQTPRYLIKTRGQQVTLSCSPISGHRSVSWYQQTPGQGLQFLFEYFSETQRNKGNFPGRFSGRQFSNSRSEMNVSTLELGDSALYLCASSFETGTGSTDTQYFGPGTRLTVL.

The J gene is TRBJ2-7, the V gene TRBV18, with no clear D. Trimming pared 0 bases from V and 1 base from J, leaving 7 bases between. Germline assignment: CDR1 KGHSH and CDR2 LQKENI. This CDR3 has 14 residues. The CDR3 reads CASSPPRPSYEQYF. The CDR3 DNA sequence: TGTGCCAGCTCACCACCGCGGCCTTCCTACGAGCAGTACTTC.

This chain links TRBV6-6 with TRBJ2-5; D might be TRBD1 or TRBD2, each matching 5 bases. From germline, CDR1 is MNHNY and CDR2 SVGAGI (reference sequence). The CDR3 is 16 amino acids. Trimming stripped 0 bases from V and 4 bases from J, with 15 bases between. The CDR3 DNA follows: TGTGCCAGCAGTTACTCGGGTCTGGGTGGGGGAGAGACCCAGTACTTC. Encoded protein: CASSYSGLGGGETQYF.

The gene calls are TRBV6-1 and TRBJ2-7, with TRBD1 matching over 7 bases. Per germline, CDR1 MNHNS and CDR2 SASEGT. The J segment lost 2 bases and the V segment lost 6 bases, leaving 7 bases of the junction unmatched. This CDR3 has 14 amino acids. The CDR3 DNA reads TGTGCCAGCAGACCGGGACAGCCCCCCTACGAGCAGTACTTC. This translates into CASRPGQPPYEQYF.